This T cell receptor beta chain derives from a study of OX40 agonist ivuxolimab in advanced cancers. About the research overall: A diagnosis of hepatocellular carcinoma, melanoma, renal cell or head and neck cancer was present in dose-escalation patients.

Overall study results and limits: At doses 0.1 to 3.0 mg/kg, CD4+ and CD8+ clones expanded.

Libraries were prepared by immunoSEQ multiplex PCR; TCRdb keeps only in-frame clonotypes and omits some of them. This table has tens of thousands of clones, around 93% appearing once. Concerning this clone: Its cognate antigen is unknown.

The clonotype originates from an adult with an advanced solid tumor such as melanoma, head and neck, liver or kidney cancer. The input for sequencing was CD4+ or CD8+ T cells sorted from blood, taken in a trial of the OX40 agonist ivuxolimab.

CDR3 amino acids: CAVWTGEKLFF. CDR3 coding DNA: TGTGCCGTCTGGACGGGTGAAAAACTGTTTTTT. V usage is TRBV10-3 and J usage is TRBJ1-4; no clear D. V lost 11 bases to trimming and J lost 7 bases, with 11 bases between them. The CDR3 spans 11 residues. The germline V gene encodes CDR1 ENHRY and CDR2 SYGVKD.